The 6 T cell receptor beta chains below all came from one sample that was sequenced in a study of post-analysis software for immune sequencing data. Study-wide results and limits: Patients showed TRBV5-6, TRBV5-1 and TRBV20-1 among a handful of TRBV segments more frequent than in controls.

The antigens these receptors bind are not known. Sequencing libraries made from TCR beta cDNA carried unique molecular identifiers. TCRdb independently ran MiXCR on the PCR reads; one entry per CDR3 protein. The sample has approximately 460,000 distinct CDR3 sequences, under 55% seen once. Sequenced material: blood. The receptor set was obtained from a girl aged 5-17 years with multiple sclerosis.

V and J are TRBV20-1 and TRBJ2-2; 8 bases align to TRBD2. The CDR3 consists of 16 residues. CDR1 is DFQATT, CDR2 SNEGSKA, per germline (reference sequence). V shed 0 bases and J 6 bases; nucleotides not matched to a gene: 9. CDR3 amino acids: CSARDSELAGAGELFF. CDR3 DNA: TGCAGTGCTAGAGATAGCGAGCTAGCGGGCGCCGGGGAGCTGTTTTTT.

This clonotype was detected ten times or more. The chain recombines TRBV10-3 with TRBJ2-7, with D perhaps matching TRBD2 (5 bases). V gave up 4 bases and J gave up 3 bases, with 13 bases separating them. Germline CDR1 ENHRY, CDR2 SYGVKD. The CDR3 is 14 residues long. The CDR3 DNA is TGTGCCATCAGTGGTGCGGGTTTCGGCTACGAGCAGTACTTC. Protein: CAISGAGFGYEQYF.

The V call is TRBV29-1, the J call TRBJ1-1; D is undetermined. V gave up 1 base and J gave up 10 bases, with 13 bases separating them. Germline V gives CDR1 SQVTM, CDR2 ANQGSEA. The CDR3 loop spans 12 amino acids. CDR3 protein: CSVEGLRVSAFF. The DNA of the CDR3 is TGCAGCGTTGAAGGCTTACGGGTTTCAGCTTTCTTT.

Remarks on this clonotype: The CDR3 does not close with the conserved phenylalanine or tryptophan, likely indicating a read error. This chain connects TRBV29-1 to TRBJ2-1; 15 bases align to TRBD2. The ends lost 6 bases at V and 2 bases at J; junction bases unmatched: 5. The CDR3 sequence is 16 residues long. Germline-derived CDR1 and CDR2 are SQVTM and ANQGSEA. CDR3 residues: CSVQGLAGGAYNEQFL. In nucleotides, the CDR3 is TGCAGCGTCCAGGGACTAGCGGGAGGCGCCTACAATGAGCAGTTCCTC.

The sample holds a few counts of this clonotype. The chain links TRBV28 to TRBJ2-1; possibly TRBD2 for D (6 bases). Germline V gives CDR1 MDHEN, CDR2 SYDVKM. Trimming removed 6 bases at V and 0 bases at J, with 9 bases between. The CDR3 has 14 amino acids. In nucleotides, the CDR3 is TGTGCCAGCAGGGACGGGAGCTCCTACAATGAGCAGTTCTTC. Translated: CASRDGSSYNEQFF.

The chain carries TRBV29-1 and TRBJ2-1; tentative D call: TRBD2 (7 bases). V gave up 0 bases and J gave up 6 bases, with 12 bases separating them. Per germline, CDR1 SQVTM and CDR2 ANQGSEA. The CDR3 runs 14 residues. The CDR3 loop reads CSVEDQGGGNEQFF. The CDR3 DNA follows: TGCAGCGTTGAAGATCAAGGGGGGGGCAATGAGCAGTTCTTC.